This T cell receptor (beta chain) was obtained from a study of sequential checkpoint blockade in melanoma. Whole-study context: Patients were randomized 1:1 to nivolumab-then-ipilimumab or ipilimumab-then-nivolumab first-line.

This CDR3 is 15 amino acids long. Trimming removed 0 bases at V and 3 bases at J, with 12 bases between. From germline, CDR1 is LGHNA and CDR2 YSLEER. Regarding treatment: randomized to nivolumab then ipilimumab (arm A) or the reverse (arm B). From thawed PBMCs, live CD3+CD8+ cells negative for CD19 and CD56 were sorted. The data were produced by immunoSEQ multiplex PCR, yet TCRdb's version contains in-frame clones alone and is incomplete. The top ten clones hold about 15% of a sample with tens of thousands of clones, approximately 88% of them seen once. This clonotype originated in a human donor with melanoma. Here the sequenced sample was CD8+ T cells sorted from blood (inferred from file names), taken from a patient given nivolumab and ipilimumab in sequence. The gene calls are TRBV4-3 and TRBJ2-7, with D hard to call. The CDR3 nucleotides are TGCGCCAGCAGCCAAGATAACGAGCGCTACTACGAGCAGTACTTC. This translates into CASSQDNERYYEQYF.